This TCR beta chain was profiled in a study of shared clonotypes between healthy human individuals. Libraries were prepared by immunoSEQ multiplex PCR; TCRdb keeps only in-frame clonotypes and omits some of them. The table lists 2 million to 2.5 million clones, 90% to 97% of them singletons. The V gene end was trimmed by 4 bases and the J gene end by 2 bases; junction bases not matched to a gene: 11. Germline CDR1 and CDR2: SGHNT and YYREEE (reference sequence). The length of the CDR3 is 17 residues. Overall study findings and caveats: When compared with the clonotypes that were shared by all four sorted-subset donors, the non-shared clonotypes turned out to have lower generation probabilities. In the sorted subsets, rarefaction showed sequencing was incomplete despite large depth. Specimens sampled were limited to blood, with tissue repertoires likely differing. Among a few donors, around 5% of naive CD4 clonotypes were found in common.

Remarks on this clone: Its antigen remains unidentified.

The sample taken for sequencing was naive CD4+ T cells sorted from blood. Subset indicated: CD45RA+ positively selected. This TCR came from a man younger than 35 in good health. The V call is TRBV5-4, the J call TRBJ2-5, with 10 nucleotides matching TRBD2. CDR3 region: CASSPSGGAGIQETQYF. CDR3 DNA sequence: TGTGCCAGCAGCCCTAGCGGGGGCGCGGGGATACAAGAGACCCAGTACTTC.